The clone carrying this T cell receptor (beta chain) was counted at least ten times. The antigen remains unidentified. Recently diagnosed hyperthyroidism of less than 2 months' duration affected patients aged 18 to 65. The data originate from a study of T cells in Graves' hyperthyroidism and ophthalmopathy. General study results and limits: Most clonotypes that expanded in the thyroid above 0.001 also showed up in blood.

Germline lookup yields CDR1 MNHNS and CDR2 SASEGT. This CDR3 region has 14 residues. V shed 11 bases, J shed 1 base, and the junction held 8 bases outside the gene matches. Amplification of TCR beta CDR3 regions used RNA as the template. HTBI primers were the set used in a first-round RT-PCR of the TCR CDR3. TCRdb used MiXCR to reprocess the multiplex PCR reads, holding one entry per CDR3 protein. Among roughly 720,000 distinct CDR3 sequences listed, roughly 17% were seen once. The sample taken for sequencing was blood. The chain links TRBV6-1 to TRBJ2-1; TRBD1 matches at 7 bases. The source is a man aged 50 to 59 with Graves' hyperthyroidism. CDR3 sequence: CAGETGPSYNEQFF. CDR3 sequence (DNA): TGTGCCGGGGAGACAGGGCCATCCTACAATGAGCAGTTCTTC.